Listed here are 20 T cell receptor beta chains from one sample, sequenced in a study of cytomegalovirus exposure and HLA in healthy donors. PCR amplification relied on 60 Vbeta primers (plus 13 Jbeta primers). Method: immunoSEQ multiplex PCR; TCRdb's copy keeps in-frame clones and lacks some. The table includes about 110,000 clones, around 80% detected once. Input material: PBMCs. These receptors all stem from a man under 40 in good health and CMV-seronegative.

The chain is built from TRBV28 and TRBJ2-1; the D gene is possibly TRBD1 (7 bases). There are 13 residues in the CDR3. Trimming stripped 4 bases from V and 10 bases from J, with 14 bases between. In germline, CDR1 is MDHEN, CDR2 SYDVKM. CDR3 nucleotides: TGTGCCAGCAGTTCGACAGGGCGGGACGAGCAGTTCTTC. Translated: CASSSTGRDEQFF.

The genes are TRBV9 and TRBJ1-2; D unclear. Germline V lookup: CDR1 SGDLS, CDR2 YYNGEE. With 0 bases removed from V and 8 bases from J, the gap between germline ends came to 17 bases. The CDR3 covers 15 residues. CDR3 amino acids: CASSVGGPAGGGYTF. CDR3 DNA sequence: TGTGCCAGCAGCGTAGGAGGGCCGGCGGGAGGGGGCTACACCTTC.

The chain couples TRBV19 to TRBJ2-1, with 11 positions matching TRBD2. J lost 5 bases, V lost 5 bases, and 5 bases had no gene match. CDR3 size: 15 residues. Germline lookup yields CDR1 LNHDA and CDR2 SQIVND (reference sequence). This CDR3 is CASSLGTSGNNEQFF. CDR3 DNA: TGTGCCAGTAGTCTTGGGACTAGCGGCAACAATGAGCAGTTCTTC.

The CDR3 bases are TGTGCCAGCAGATTGCACACTGAAGCTTTCTTT. The encoded protein is CASRLHTEAFF. The chain joins TRBV19 to TRBJ1-1; D not certain. Germline V CDR1 and CDR2: LNHDA, SQIVND (reference sequence). Trimming stripped 9 bases from V and 3 bases from J, with 8 bases between. This CDR3 has 11 residues.

The rearrangement links TRBV5-1 to TRBJ2-5, with a possible D match to TRBD2 (5 bases). Germline V CDR1 and CDR2: SGHRS, YFSETQ. Trimming took 4 bases from V and 5 from J, leaving 6 bases between them. The length of the CDR3 is 11 residues. The DNA for the CDR3 is TGCGCCAGCAGCCGGGATGAGACCCAGTACTTC. Its translation: CASSRDETQYF.

This clone was counted only a few times. This rearrangement joins TRBV27 to TRBJ2-1; 10 bases align to TRBD1. There are 15 residues in the CDR3. V shed 5 bases, J shed 5 bases, and the junction held 6 bases outside the gene matches. Germline V lookup: CDR1 MNHEY, CDR2 SMNVEV (reference sequence). CDR3 bases: TGTGCCAGCAGTCTATGGACAGGGGGGGACAATGAGCAGTTCTTC. Translating it yields CASSLWTGGDNEQFF.

The chain has TRBV9 and TRBJ1-2; no reliable D call. This CDR3 spans 13 amino acids. V was pared by 4 bases and J by 1 base, with 8 bases between. Germline CDR1 reads SGDLS; CDR2 reads YYNGEE. CDR3 amino acids: CASSSGSNYGYTF. As DNA, the CDR3 is TGTGCCAGCAGCTCTGGGAGTAACTATGGCTACACCTTC. The full variable domain, rest sourced from reference TRBV9 and TRBJ1-2, is DSGVTQTPKHLITATGQRVTLRCSPRSGDLSVYWYQQSLDQGLQFLIQYYNGEERAKGNILERFSAQQFPDLHSELNLSSLELGDSALYFCASSSGSNYGYTFGSGTRLTVV.

V and J are TRBV6-4 and TRBJ1-5; tentative D call: TRBD1 (5 bases). The V gene lost 3 bases and the J gene lost 4 bases, with 7 bases spanning the gap. The CDR3 is made up of 13 amino acids. CDR1 and CDR2 (germline): MRHNA, SNTAGT. The CDR3 DNA reads as TGTGCCAGCAGTGAACAGGCAAATCAGCCCCAGCATTTT. As protein: CASSEQANQPQHF.

The chain is built from TRBV5-8 and TRBJ2-3, with D possibly being TRBD2 (5 bases). Trimming took off 5 bases at V and 1 base at J, with 8 bases between the two ends. The CDR3 is 13 residues long. The V gene's germline CDR1 is SGHTS and CDR2 YDEGEE. The CDR3: CASSFGGTDTQYF. The CDR3 bases are TGTGCCAGCAGTTTCGGGGGCACAGATACGCAGTATTTT. The complete variable domain, with remaining parts taken from reference TRBV5-8 and TRBJ2-3, reads EAGVTQSPTHLIKTRGQQATLRCSPISGHTSVYWYQQALGLGLQFLLWYDEGEERNRGNFPPRFSGRQFPNYSSELNVNALELEDSALYLCASSFGGTDTQYFGPGTRLTVL.

Only a few counts were recorded for this clone. J is TRBJ1-1 and V is TRBV19; 9 bases map to TRBD1. Trimming at V came to 5 bases and at J to 4 bases, leaving 5 bases not matched to a gene. CDR1 and CDR2 (germline): LNHDA, SQIVND (reference sequence). The CDR3 contains 14 residues. DNA of the CDR3: TGTGCCAGTAGTCCGGGACAGGGAAGCACTGAAGCTTTCTTT. This sequence encodes CASSPGQGSTEAFF.

This chain links TRBV14 with TRBJ2-5, with 7 nucleotides matching TRBD2. V gave up 4 bases and J gave up 0 bases; unmatched junction bases: 8. CDR3 length equals 16 residues. Germline lookup yields CDR1 SGHDN and CDR2 FVKESK. The CDR3 here is CASSPPAGENQETQYF. Here the CDR3 DNA reads TGTGCCAGCAGCCCCCCGGCGGGGGAGAACCAAGAGACCCAGTACTTC.

This chain links TRBV28 with TRBJ2-7; 7 bases match TRBD2. This CDR3 contains 17 residues. CDR1 MDHEN and CDR2 SYDVKM come from the germline V gene. V was pared by 5 bases and J by 4 bases, with 17 bases of the junction left unmatched. DNA for the CDR3: TGTGCCAGCAGTCCATCTGGGATGGGGGAGGGCCCGTACGAGCAGTACTTC. This codes for CASSPSGMGEGPYEQYF. Based on the CDR3 plus reference TRBV28 and TRBJ2-7, the full variable domain is DVKVTQSSRYLVKRTGEKVFLECVQDMDHENMFWYRQDPGLGLRLIYFSYDVKMKEKGDIPEGYSVSREKKERFSLILESASTNQTSMYLCASSPSGMGEGPYEQYFGPGTRLTVT.

This clone showed up just a few times. J is TRBJ1-6 and V is TRBV2, with D possibly TRBD1 on 6 matching bases. V was pared by 3 bases and J by 5 bases, with 11 bases between. Germline CDR1 reads SNHLY; CDR2 reads FYNNEI. The CDR3 contains 15 residues. The CDR3 bases are TGTGCCAGCAGTGACAGGGGTGGGAATAATTCACCCCTCCACTTT. It specifies CASSDRGGNNSPLHF.

The chain is built from TRBV11-2 and TRBJ1-2; TRBD1 aligns across 7 bases. The CDR3 has 13 amino acids. CDR1 and CDR2 (germline): SGHAT, FQNNGV. J lost 8 bases, V lost 7 bases, and 10 bases had no gene match. CDR3 region: CASTPTGVSGYTF. In DNA form, the CDR3 reads TGTGCCAGCACCCCTACAGGGGTATCGGGCTACACCTTC.

The chain joins TRBV6-1 to TRBJ1-5, with a possible D match to TRBD1 (5 bases). CDR1 is MNHNS and CDR2 is SASEGT in the germline V gene. The V end was cut by 7 bases, the J end by 7 bases, with 20 bases between. The CDR3 is 15 residues long. The CDR3 DNA follows: TGTGCCAGCACCGCAATGGGGGAGGTGGGGCAGCCCCAGCATTTT. It translates to CASTAMGEVGQPQHF.

This clone was seen a few times. This chain connects TRBV5-6 to TRBJ2-7; D perhaps matches TRBD1 (6 bases). CDR1 SGHDT and CDR2 YYEEEE come from the germline V gene. V was shortened by 6 bases and J by 6 bases, with 16 bases between the two germline ends. The CDR3 contains 13 residues. This CDR3 reads CASNLLGGVEQYF. For the CDR3, the DNA is TGTGCCAGCAACCTCCTAGGGGGAGTCGAGCAGTACTTC.

J is TRBJ2-7 and V is TRBV5-4; 7 bases align to TRBD2. CDR3 length equals 17 residues. With 1 base clipped from V and 0 bases from J, the junction kept 10 bases outside the gene matches. The germline V gene has CDR1 SGHNT and CDR2 YYREEE (reference sequence). The CDR3, as DNA: TGTGCCAGCAGCTTGATGGTGTGGAGCGGGGACTCCTACGAGCAGTACTTC. Encoded protein: CASSLMVWSGDSYEQYF. Full variable domain (outside the CDR3, taken from reference TRBV5-4 and TRBJ2-7): ETGVTQSPTHLIKTRGQQVTLRCSSQSGHNTVSWYQQALGQGPQFIFQYYREEENGRGNFPPRFSGLQFPNYSSELNVNALELDDSALYLCASSLMVWSGDSYEQYFGPGTRLTVT.

This rearrangement joins TRBV2 to TRBJ2-4; tentatively, D is TRBD2 (6 bases). Germline V CDR1 and CDR2: SNHLY, FYNNEI. The CDR3 runs 15 residues. The V end was cut by 4 bases, the J end by 0 bases, with 10 bases between. CDR3 DNA: TGTGCCAGCAGTGGTGGGCGGGGAGCCAAAAACATTCAGTACTTC. Translated, it gives CASSGGRGAKNIQYF.

The rearrangement links TRBV5-1 to TRBJ2-1; D not certain. CDR1 is SGHRS, CDR2 YFSETQ, per germline. Between the trimmed V and J ends, which lost 7 bases and 8 bases, there was a span of 10 bases. The CDR3 consists of 11 residues. The CDR3 reads CASQNGDEQFF. The DNA of the CDR3 is TGCGCCAGCCAGAATGGAGATGAGCAGTTCTTC. The complete variable domain, with remaining parts taken from reference TRBV5-1 and TRBJ2-1, reads KAGVTQTPRYLIKTRGQQVTLSCSPISGHRSVSWYQQTPGQGLQFLFEYFSETQRNKGNFPGRFSGRQFSNSRSEMNVSTLELGDSALYLCASQNGDEQFFGPGTRLTVL.

The rearrangement joins TRBV7-3 to TRBJ2-2, with D possibly TRBD1 on 6 matching bases. The CDR3 extends over 12 amino acids. The germline V gene encodes CDR1 SGHTA and CDR2 FQGTGA. V dropped 4 bases and J dropped 10 bases, with 10 bases sitting between them. The CDR3 region has the DNA TGTGCCAGCAGCTCCCGGACAGAGGAGCTGTTTTTT. Amino acids: CASSSRTEELFF. The whole variable domain, filled in from reference TRBV7-3 and TRBJ2-2, reads GAGVSQTPSNKVTEKGKYVELRCDPISGHTALYWYRQSLGQGPEFLIYFQGTGAADDSGLPNDRFFAVRPEGSVSTLKIQRTERGDSAVYLCASSSRTEELFFGEGSRLTVL.